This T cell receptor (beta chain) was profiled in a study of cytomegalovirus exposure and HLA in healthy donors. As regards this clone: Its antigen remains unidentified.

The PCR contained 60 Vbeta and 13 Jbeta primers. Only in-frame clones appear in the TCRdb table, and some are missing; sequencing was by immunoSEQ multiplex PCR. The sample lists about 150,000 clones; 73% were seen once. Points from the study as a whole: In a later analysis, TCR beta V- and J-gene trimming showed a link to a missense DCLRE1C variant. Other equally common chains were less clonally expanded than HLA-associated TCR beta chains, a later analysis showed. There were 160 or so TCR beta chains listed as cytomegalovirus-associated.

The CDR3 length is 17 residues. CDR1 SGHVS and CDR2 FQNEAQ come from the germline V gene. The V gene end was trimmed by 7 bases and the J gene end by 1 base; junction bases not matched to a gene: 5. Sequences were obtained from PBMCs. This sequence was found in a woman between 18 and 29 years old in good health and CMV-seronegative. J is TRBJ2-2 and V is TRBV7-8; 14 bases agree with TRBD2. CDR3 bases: TGTGCCAGCACCTTGGGACTAGCGGGAGAGAACACCGGGGAGCTGTTTTTT. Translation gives CASTLGLAGENTGELFF.